This T cell receptor (beta chain) is drawn from a study of Graves' ophthalmopathy and Graves' hyperthyroidism. Amplification of the TCR beta CDR3 regions used RNA transcripts (as template). HTBI primers were employed in first-round RT-PCR, then a second-round multiplex PCR followed. TCRdb re-derived calls from the multiplex PCR reads in MiXCR, one entry per CDR3 protein. The profile covers 400,000 or so distinct CDR3 sequences, with approximately 15% appearing a single time and about 7% taken by the ten largest. The CDR3 is 17 amino acids. V lost 6 bases and J lost 2; bases outside the gene matches: 13. Germline CDR1 MNHEY, CDR2 SVGEGT.

The V gene is TRBV6-2 or TRBV6-3, the J gene TRBJ2-7; 10 positions agree with TRBD1. The sequence came from a woman younger than 30 with stable Graves' hyperthyroidism. Sequenced input: peripheral blood. The CDR3 nucleotides are TGTGCCAGCAGAGATGCCCCGGGACAGGGGCTAACCTACGAGCAGTACTTC. Protein product: CASRDAPGQGLTYEQYF.